Here is one T cell receptor (beta chain) with its context. Approximately 40,000 genome equivalents of blood DNA were amplified for TRB. The sample is drawn from a study of T cell clusters in autoimmune cytopenias. CDR3 length: 13 residues. The germline CDR1 and CDR2 sequences are KGHSH and LQKENI. TRB rearrangements were amplified by touch-down multiplex PCR with mixed TRB-A/B primers. TCRdb re-called the multiplex PCR reads and gives one entry per CDR3 protein, without DNA. The table lists thousands of distinct CDR3 sequences, with about 4.5% in the top ten. These data also featured in a second study, about T cell repertoires in aging, cancer and after chemotherapy. That investigation notes: Age-matched healthy donors had significantly more diverse, less clonal blood TCR repertoires than untreated cancer patients.

Source material: peripheral blood. The rearrangement uses TRBV18 and TRBJ2-5. This sequence originates from a human donor in good health. Here the CDR3 reads CASSPSRQETQYF.